This T cell receptor beta chain derives from a study of cytomegalovirus exposure and HLA in healthy donors. Study observations and caveats: Through in vitro validation, three CMV-associated chains were shown to be specific for CMV antigens. It was approximately 170 TCR beta chains that were listed as cytomegalovirus-associated.

The donors were in the roughly 130-subject validation cohort; that cohort was separate from the roughly 700-subject first cohort. The protocol was immunoSEQ multiplex PCR, while the TCRdb copy is restricted to in-frame clones and leaves out a portion. The sample includes some 90,000 clones, more than 85% of them seen just once. Looked up from germline, CDR1 is LGHNA and CDR2 is YSLEER. With V trimmed by 2 bases and J by 1 base, 3 bases remained unmatched. The CDR3 runs to 15 residues. Details on this clone: Its antigen is as yet unknown.

The TCR originated in a man between 18 and 29 years old in good health and CMV-seropositive. What was sequenced was PBMCs. The chain uses TRBV4-3 and TRBJ2-3; TRBD2 matches 7 bases. The CDR3 nucleotides read TGCGCCAGCAGCCAAATGGGGGGGGGCACAGATACGCAGTATTTT. Its translation is CASSQMGGGTDTQYF.